This T cell receptor (beta chain) was profiled in a study of CD8+ T cells in alopecia areata. Study-wide findings and caveats: Against the mouse data, patients shared TCRs less clearly, possibly for HLA reasons. Scalp lesions, especially in alopecia totalis/universalis, had higher clonality than normal scalp. Besides other cells, scalp samples also yield sequences of resident alphabeta T cells from normal skin.

Germline loops: CDR1 SGHDT, CDR2 YYEEEE. With V trimmed by 0 bases and J by 8 bases, 3 bases remained unmatched. The CDR3 contains 13 residues. Once RNA had been extracted, it was reverse transcribed into cDNA to act as the sequencing template. The table came from immunoSEQ multiplex PCR; TCRdb's copy has only in-frame clones and leaves some out. This table has about 100,000 clones, approximately 59% appearing once. Remarks on this clone: The antigen remains undetermined. The same CDR3 can be traced to other DNA sequences in this sample.

Investigators sorted PBMCs to obtain both CD4+ and CD8+ T cells. Specimen: CD8+ T cells sorted from blood. The receptor comes from a human donor in good health. This chain uses TRBV5-6 with TRBJ1-2; 8 positions match TRBD1. The DNA of the CDR3 is TGTGCCAGCAGCTTGGGGACAGGGACCGGCTACACCTTC. This encodes CASSLGTGTGYTF. Complete variable domain (other parts from reference TRBV5-6 and TRBJ1-2): DAGVTQSPTHLIKTRGQQVTLRCSPKSGHDTVSWYQQALGQGPQFIFQYYEEEERQRGNFPDRFSGHQFPNYSSELNVNALLLGDSALYLCASSLGTGTGYTFGSGTRLTVV.